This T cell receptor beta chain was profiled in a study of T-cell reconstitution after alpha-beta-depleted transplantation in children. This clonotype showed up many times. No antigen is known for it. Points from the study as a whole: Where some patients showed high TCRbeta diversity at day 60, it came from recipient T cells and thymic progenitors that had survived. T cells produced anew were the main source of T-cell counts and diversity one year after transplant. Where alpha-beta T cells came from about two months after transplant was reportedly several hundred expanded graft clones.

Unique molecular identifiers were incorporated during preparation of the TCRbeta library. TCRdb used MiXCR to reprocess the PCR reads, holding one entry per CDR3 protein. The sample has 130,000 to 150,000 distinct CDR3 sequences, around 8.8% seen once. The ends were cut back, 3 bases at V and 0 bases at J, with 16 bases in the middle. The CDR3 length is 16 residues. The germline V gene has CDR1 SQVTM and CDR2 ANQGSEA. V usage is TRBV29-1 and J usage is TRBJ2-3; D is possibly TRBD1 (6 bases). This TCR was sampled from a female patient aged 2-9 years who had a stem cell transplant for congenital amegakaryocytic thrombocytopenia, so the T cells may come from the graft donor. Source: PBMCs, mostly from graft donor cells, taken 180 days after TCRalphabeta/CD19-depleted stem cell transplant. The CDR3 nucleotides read TGCAGCGTTGAGGGGGCAGTCCCCGACAGCACAGATACGCAGTATTTT. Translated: CSVEGAVPDSTDTQYF.